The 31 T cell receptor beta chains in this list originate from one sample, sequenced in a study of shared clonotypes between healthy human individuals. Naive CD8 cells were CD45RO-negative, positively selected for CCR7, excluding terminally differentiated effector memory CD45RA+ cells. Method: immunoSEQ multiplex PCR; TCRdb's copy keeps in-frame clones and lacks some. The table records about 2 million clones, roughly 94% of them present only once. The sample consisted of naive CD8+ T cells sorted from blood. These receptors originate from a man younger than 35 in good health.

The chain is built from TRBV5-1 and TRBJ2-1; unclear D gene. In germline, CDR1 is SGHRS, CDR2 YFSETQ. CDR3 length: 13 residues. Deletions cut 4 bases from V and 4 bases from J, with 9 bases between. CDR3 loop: CASSPMGYNEQFF. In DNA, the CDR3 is TGCGCCAGCAGCCCTATGGGATACAATGAGCAGTTCTTC.

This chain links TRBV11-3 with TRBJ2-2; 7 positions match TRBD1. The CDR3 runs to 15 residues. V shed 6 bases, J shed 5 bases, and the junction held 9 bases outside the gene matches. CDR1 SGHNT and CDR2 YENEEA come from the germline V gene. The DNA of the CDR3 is TGTGCCAGCAGTGGACCGGGACAGAGAACCGGGGAGCTGTTTTTT. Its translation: CASSGPGQRTGELFF. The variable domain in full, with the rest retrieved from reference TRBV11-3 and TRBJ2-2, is EAGVVQSPRYKIIEKKQPVAFWCNPISGHNTLYWYLQNLGQGPELLIRYENEEAVDDSQLPKDRFSAERLKGVDSTLKIQPAELGDSAVYLCASSGPGQRTGELFFGEGSRLTVL.

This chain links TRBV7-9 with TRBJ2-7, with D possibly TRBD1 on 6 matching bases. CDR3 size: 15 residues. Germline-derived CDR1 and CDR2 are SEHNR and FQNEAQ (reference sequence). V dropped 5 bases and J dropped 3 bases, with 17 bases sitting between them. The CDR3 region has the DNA TGTGCCAGCAGCCCCCAGGGGAAAGGTGACTACGAGCAGTACTTC. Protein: CASSPQGKGDYEQYF.

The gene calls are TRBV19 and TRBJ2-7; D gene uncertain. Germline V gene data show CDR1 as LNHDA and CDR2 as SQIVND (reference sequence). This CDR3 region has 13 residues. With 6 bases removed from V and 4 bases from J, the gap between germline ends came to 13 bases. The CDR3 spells CASSFLGEYEQYF. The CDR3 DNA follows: TGTGCCAGTAGCTTCCTTGGGGAATACGAGCAGTACTTC.

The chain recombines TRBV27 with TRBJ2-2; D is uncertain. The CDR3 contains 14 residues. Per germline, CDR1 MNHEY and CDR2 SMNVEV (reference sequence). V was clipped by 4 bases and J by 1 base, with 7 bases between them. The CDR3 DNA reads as TGTGCCAGCAGTTCCCTCCAGAACACCGGGGAGCTGTTTTTT. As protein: CASSSLQNTGELFF.

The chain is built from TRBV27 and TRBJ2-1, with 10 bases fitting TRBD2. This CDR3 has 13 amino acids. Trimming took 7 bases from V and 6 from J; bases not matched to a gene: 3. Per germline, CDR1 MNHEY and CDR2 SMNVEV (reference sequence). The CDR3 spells CASTRLAGNEQFF. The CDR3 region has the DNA TGTGCCAGCACTAGACTAGCGGGCAATGAGCAGTTCTTC.

This chain's CDR3 is CASSGRGSLGEQYF. For the CDR3, the DNA is TGTGCCAGCAGTGGTCGCGGATCCCTAGGGGAGCAGTACTTC. The rearrangement uses TRBV2 and TRBJ2-7; D is uncertain. The V end was cut by 4 bases, the J end by 7 bases, with 17 bases between. Germline V gene sequence: CDR1 SNHLY, CDR2 FYNNEI. The CDR3 has 14 residues.

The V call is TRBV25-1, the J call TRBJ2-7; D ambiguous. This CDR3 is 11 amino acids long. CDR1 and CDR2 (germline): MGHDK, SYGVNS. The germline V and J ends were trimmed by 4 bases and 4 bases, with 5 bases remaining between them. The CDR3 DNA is TGTGCCAGCAGTGTATATTACGAGCAGTACTTC. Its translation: CASSVYYEQYF.

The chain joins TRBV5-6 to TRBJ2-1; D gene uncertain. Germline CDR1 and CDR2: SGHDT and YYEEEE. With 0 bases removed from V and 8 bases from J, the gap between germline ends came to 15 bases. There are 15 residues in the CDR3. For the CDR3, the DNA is TGTGCCAGCAGCTTGGGGGATGAAACCCCAGATGAGCAGTTCTTC. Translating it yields CASSLGDETPDEQFF.

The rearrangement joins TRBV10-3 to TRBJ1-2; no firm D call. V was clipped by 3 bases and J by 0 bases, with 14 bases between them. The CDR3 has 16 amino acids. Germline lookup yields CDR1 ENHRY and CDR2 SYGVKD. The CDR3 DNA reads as TGTGCCATCAGTGAAAGGGAGGCTTCAGCTAACTATGGCTACACCTTC. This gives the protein CAISEREASANYGYTF.

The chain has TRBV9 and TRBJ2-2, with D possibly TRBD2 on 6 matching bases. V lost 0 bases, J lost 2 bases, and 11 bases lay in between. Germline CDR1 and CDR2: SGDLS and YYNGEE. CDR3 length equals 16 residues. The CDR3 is CASSVGTSPNTGELFF. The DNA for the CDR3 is TGTGCCAGCAGCGTAGGAACTAGCCCCAACACCGGGGAGCTGTTTTTT.

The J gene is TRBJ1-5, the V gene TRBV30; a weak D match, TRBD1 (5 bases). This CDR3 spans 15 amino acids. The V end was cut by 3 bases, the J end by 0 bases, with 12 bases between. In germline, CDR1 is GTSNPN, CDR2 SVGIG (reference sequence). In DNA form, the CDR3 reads TGTGCCTGGAGCTGGGCCAGGGATAGCAATCAGCCCCAGCATTTT. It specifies CAWSWARDSNQPQHF.

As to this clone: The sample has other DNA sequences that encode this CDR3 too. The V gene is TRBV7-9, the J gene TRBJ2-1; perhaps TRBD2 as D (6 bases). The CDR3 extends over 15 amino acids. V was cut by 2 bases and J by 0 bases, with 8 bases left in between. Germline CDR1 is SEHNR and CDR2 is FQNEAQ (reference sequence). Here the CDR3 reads CASSLSGSSYNEQFF. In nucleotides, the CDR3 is TGTGCCAGCAGCTTATCCGGGAGCTCCTACAATGAGCAGTTCTTC.

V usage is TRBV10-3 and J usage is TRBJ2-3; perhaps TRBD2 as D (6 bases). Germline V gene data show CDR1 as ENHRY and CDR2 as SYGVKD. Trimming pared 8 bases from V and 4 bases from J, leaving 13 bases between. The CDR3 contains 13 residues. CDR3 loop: CAIRGGVSDTQYF. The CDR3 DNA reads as TGTGCCATCCGGGGCGGGGTTTCAGATACGCAGTATTTT.

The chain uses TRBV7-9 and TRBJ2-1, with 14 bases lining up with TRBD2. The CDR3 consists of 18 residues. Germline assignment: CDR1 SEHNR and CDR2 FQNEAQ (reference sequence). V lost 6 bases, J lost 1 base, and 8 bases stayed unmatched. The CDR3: CASSSGTSGRGSYNEQFF. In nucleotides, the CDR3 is TGTGCCAGCAGTTCCGGGACTAGCGGGAGAGGTTCCTACAATGAGCAGTTCTTC.

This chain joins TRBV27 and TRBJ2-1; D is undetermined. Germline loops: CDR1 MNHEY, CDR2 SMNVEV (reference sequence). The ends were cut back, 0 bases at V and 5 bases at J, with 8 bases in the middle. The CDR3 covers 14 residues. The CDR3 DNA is TGTGCCAGCAGTTTATCGGGGATCAACAATGAGCAGTTCTTC. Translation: CASSLSGINNEQFF.

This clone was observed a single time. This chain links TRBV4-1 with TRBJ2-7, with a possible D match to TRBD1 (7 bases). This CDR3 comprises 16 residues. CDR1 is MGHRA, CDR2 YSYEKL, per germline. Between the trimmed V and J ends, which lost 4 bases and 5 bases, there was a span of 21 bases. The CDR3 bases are TGCGCCAGCAGCCTAGCCTCATCAGGGGGGTCCCACGAGCAGTACTTC. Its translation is CASSLASSGGSHEQYF.

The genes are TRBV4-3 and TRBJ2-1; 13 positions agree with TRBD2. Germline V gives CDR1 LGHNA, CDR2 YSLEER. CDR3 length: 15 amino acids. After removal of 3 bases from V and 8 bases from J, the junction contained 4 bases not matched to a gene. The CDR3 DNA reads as TGCGCCAGCAGCCAGGGACTAGCGGGATTGGATGAGCAGTTCTTC. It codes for CASSQGLAGLDEQFF.

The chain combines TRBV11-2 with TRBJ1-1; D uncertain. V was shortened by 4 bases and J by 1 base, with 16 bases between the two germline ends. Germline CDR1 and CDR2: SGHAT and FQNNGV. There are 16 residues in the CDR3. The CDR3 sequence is CASSSSGLDWNTEAFF. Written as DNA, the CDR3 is TGTGCCAGCAGCTCTTCAGGTTTGGACTGGAACACTGAAGCTTTCTTT.

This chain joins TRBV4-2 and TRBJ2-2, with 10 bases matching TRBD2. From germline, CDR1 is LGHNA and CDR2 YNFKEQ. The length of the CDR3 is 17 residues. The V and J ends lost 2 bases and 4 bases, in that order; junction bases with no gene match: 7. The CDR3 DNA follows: TGTGCCAGCAGCCAACCACCGGGACTAGCGATCACCGGGGAGCTGTTTTTT. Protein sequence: CASSQPPGLAITGELFF.

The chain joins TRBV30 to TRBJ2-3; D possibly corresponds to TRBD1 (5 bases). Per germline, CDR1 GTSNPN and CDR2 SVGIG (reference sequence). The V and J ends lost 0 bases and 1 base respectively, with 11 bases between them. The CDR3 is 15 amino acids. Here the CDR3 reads CAWSVTGIRTDTQYF. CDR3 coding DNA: TGTGCCTGGAGTGTAACAGGAATTCGCACAGATACGCAGTATTTT.

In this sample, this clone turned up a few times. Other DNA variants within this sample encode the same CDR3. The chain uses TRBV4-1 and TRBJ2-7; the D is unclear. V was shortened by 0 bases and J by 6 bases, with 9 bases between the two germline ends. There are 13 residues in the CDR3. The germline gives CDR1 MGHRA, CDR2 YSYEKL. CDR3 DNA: TGCGCCAGCAGCCAAGATCCGGGCCGCGAGCAGTACTTC. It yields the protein CASSQDPGREQYF.

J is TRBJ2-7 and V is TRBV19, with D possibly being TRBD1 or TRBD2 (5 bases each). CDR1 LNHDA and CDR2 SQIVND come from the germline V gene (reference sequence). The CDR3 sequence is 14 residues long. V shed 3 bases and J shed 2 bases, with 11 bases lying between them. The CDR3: CASSIWDGAYEQYF. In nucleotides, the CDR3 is TGTGCCAGTAGTATCTGGGACGGAGCCTACGAGCAGTACTTC.

CDR3 loop: CASNPGQGAQPQHF. CDR3 nucleotides: TGTGCCAGCAATCCGGGACAGGGGGCTCAGCCCCAGCATTTT. V gene TRBV2 combines with J gene TRBJ1-5, with TRBD1 identical over 12 bases. Per germline, CDR1 SNHLY and CDR2 FYNNEI. CDR3 length: 14 amino acids. The V gene end was trimmed by 7 bases and the J gene end by 6 bases; junction bases not matched to a gene: 4.

Here the CDR3 reads CASSESPVMGVGEKLFF. The CDR3 region has the DNA TGTGCCAGCAGTGAATCTCCGGTGATGGGGGTCGGGGAAAAACTGTTTTTT. The genes are TRBV6-1 and TRBJ1-4; weak D call: TRBD1 (5 bases). This CDR3 spans 17 amino acids. Germline loops: CDR1 MNHNS, CDR2 SASEGT. Trimming took 2 bases from V and 8 from J, leaving 21 bases between them.

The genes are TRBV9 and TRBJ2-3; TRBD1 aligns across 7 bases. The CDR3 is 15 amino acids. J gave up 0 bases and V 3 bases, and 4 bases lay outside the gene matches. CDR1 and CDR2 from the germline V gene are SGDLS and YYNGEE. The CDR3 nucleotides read TGTGCCAGCAGCGGCACAGGGGTGAGCACAGATACGCAGTATTTT. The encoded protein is CASSGTGVSTDTQYF.

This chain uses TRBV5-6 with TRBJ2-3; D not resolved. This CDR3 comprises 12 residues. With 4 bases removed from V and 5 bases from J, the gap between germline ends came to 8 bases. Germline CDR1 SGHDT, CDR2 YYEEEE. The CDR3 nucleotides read TGTGCCAGCAGCACAAATGTAGATACGCAGTATTTT. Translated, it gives CASSTNVDTQYF. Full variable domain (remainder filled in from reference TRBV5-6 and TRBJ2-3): DAGVTQSPTHLIKTRGQQVTLRCSPKSGHDTVSWYQQALGQGPQFIFQYYEEEERQRGNFPDRFSGHQFPNYSSELNVNALLLGDSALYLCASSTNVDTQYFGPGTRLTVL.

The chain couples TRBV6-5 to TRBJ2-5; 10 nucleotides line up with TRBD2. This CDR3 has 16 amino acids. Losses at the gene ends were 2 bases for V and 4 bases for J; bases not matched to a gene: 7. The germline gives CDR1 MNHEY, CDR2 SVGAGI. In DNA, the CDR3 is TGTGCCAGCAGTTACCTCCTAGCGGGAGCTGGAGAGACCCAGTACTTC. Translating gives CASSYLLAGAGETQYF.

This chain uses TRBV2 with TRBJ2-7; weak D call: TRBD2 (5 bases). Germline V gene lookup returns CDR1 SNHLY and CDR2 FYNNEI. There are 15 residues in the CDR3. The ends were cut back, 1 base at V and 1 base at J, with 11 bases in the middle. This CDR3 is CASSEGGGRSYEQYF. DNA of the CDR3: TGTGCCAGCAGTGAAGGCGGAGGTCGTTCCTACGAGCAGTACTTC.

The CDR3 is CASSPQWDSKIYGYTF. The CDR3 DNA reads as TGCGCCAGCAGCCCCCAGTGGGACAGCAAGATCTATGGCTACACCTTC. V is TRBV5-1 and J is TRBJ1-2; 7 bases line up with TRBD1. The V and J ends lost 4 bases and 4 bases, in that order; junction bases with no gene match: 13. The CDR3 loop spans 16 amino acids. Germline CDR1 SGHRS, CDR2 YFSETQ.

DNA for the CDR3: TGCAGCGTTGCGCCTAGCGGAACGGGAGATACGCAGTATTTT. Encoded protein: CSVAPSGTGDTQYF. The V gene is TRBV29-1, the J gene TRBJ2-3; 7 bases line up with TRBD2. Losses at the gene ends were 4 bases for V and 5 bases for J; bases not matched to a gene: 9. This CDR3 is 14 amino acids long. CDR1 SQVTM and CDR2 ANQGSEA come from the germline V gene.